This passage covers 5 T cell receptor beta chains from one sample sequenced in a study of beta chain features in type 1 diabetes. All of the isolated RNA was reverse transcribed, so expressed TCRB transcripts were sequenced. Some clones are missing from TCRdb's copy, which holds only in-frame ones; the method was immunoSEQ multiplex PCR. The table includes about 330,000 clones, about 10% detected once. The specimen was naive CD4+ T cells from blood. The receptors originated from a woman aged 25 to 39 in good health.

V gene TRBV18 combines with J gene TRBJ2-5, with D possibly TRBD1 on 6 matching bases. The CDR3 has 15 residues. CDR1 is KGHSH and CDR2 is LQKENI in the germline V gene. Trimming cost V 4 bases and J 5 bases, with 17 bases left between them. The CDR3 DNA is TGTGCCAGCTCACAAATGACAGGACCTCGGGAGACCCAGTACTTC. Translated: CASSQMTGPRETQYF.

This clone was seen a few times. J is TRBJ1-2 and V is TRBV27, with D possibly being TRBD1 (5 bases). CDR1 and CDR2 (germline): MNHEY, SMNVEV (reference sequence). The CDR3 has 14 residues. V was trimmed by 0 bases and J by 2 bases, leaving 7 bases between them. DNA of the CDR3: TGTGCCAGCAGTTTATCCGCAGGGAACTATGGCTACACCTTC. Translating it yields CASSLSAGNYGYTF.

The chain links TRBV15 to TRBJ1-1; 8 positions agree with TRBD1. The CDR3 is made up of 15 amino acids. V shed 0 bases and J 1 base; nucleotides not matched to a gene: 1. CDR1 LNHNV and CDR2 YYDKDF come from the germline V gene (reference sequence). CDR3 sequence: CATSRDTGGNTEAFF. The DNA of the CDR3 is TGTGCCACCAGCAGAGACACAGGGGGGAACACTGAAGCTTTCTTT.

The sample holds a few counts of this clone. CDR3 nucleotides: TGCAGCGTTCGCAGGGGGAGCAATCAGCCCCAGCATTTT. Residues: CSVRRGSNQPQHF. The chain combines TRBV29-1 with TRBJ1-5; 7 bases line up with TRBD1. Germline CDR1 is SQVTM and CDR2 is ANQGSEA. V was pared by 5 bases and J by 1 base, with 2 bases of the junction left unmatched. This CDR3 is built from 13 residues.

In its sample, this clone was seen a few times. V gene TRBV9 combines with J gene TRBJ1-2; 9 nucleotides match TRBD1. V gave up 3 bases and J gave up 4 bases; unmatched junction bases: 7. The germline V gene has CDR1 SGDLS and CDR2 YYNGEE. The CDR3 consists of 15 residues. Written as DNA, the CDR3 is TGTGCCAGCAGCGGATTGGACAGGGGATCCTATGGCTACACCTTC. This gives the protein CASSGLDRGSYGYTF. The complete variable domain, with remaining parts taken from reference TRBV9 and TRBJ1-2, reads DSGVTQTPKHLITATGQRVTLRCSPRSGDLSVYWYQQSLDQGLQFLIQYYNGEERAKGNILERFSAQQFPDLHSELNLSSLELGDSALYFCASSGLDRGSYGYTFGSGTRLTVV.